The 10 T cell receptor beta chains below come from one sample, sequenced in a study of T cells in Graves' hyperthyroidism and ophthalmopathy. Template material for amplifying TCR beta CDR3 regions consisted of RNA transcripts. During a first-round RT-PCR of the TCR CDR3, the HTBI primer set was used. MiXCR, applied by TCRdb to the multiplex PCR reads, yields one record per CDR3 protein. The sample holds fewer than 650,000 distinct CDR3 sequences, approximately 15% seen once. The sequencing input was blood. Source of these receptors: a woman aged 18-30 years with Graves' ophthalmopathy.

This clonotype was seen a handful of times. The chain links TRBV29-1 to TRBJ2-3; 8 bases align to TRBD2. The CDR3 extends over 14 amino acids. Germline lookup yields CDR1 SQVTM and CDR2 ANQGSEA. J was trimmed by 7 bases and V by 7 bases; bases with no gene match: 13. CDR3 residues: CSGRGGTQDNTQYF. In nucleotides, the CDR3 is TGCAGCGGTCGGGGGGGGACACAAGACAATACGCAGTATTTT.

This clonotype was seen ten or more times. V usage is TRBV6-1 and J usage is TRBJ2-5, with unresolved D. The V end lost 5 bases, the J end lost 5 bases, and 12 bases lay between the germline ends. The V gene's germline CDR1 is MNHNS and CDR2 SASEGT. CDR3 length equals 13 residues. The CDR3 DNA reads TGTGCCAGCAGTTCCCCCGCCCCGGAGACCCAGTACTTC. It yields the protein CASSSPAPETQYF.

This chain links TRBV27 with TRBJ1-2; possible D gene TRBD1, 5 bases. The CDR3 extends over 17 amino acids. Per germline, CDR1 MNHEY and CDR2 SMNVEV (reference sequence). Trimming removed 5 bases from V and 0 bases from J, with 19 bases in between. The CDR3 sequence is CASSPHYQGPSNYGYTF. The CDR3 coding sequence is TGTGCCAGCAGTCCACATTACCAGGGCCCCTCTAACTATGGCTACACCTTC.

This clonotype was counted many times. The chain recombines TRBV11-2 with TRBJ2-3; 7 bases align to TRBD1. V dropped 0 bases and J dropped 2; count of bases not matched to a gene: 8. CDR3 length: 17 amino acids. CDR1 SGHAT and CDR2 FQNNGV come from the germline V gene. Here the CDR3 DNA reads TGTGCCAGCAGCTTAGAACAGGGGCTTTACTTCACAGATACGCAGTATTTT. This translates into CASSLEQGLYFTDTQYF.

This clonotype occurred a few times. This chain links TRBV7-9 with TRBJ1-1; D is possibly TRBD1 (5 bases). Germline V gene sequence: CDR1 SEHNR, CDR2 FQNEAQ (reference sequence). This CDR3 has 14 residues. V was clipped by 5 bases and J by 2 bases, with 12 bases between them. CDR3 coding DNA: TGTGCCAGCAGCACACTGGGGGAAAACACTGAAGCTTTCTTT. Its translation: CASSTLGENTEAFF.

The chain couples TRBV5-1 to TRBJ2-2, with TRBD2 matching over 10 bases. The CDR3 spans 20 residues. The germline gives CDR1 SGHRS, CDR2 YFSETQ. Unmatched junction bases numbered 13, after V lost 1 base and J lost 1 base. CDR3 in amino acids: CASSLRRASGRRVNTGELFF. The CDR3 DNA reads as TGCGCCAGCAGCTTGAGACGGGCTAGCGGGAGAAGAGTGAACACCGGGGAGCTGTTTTTT.

Ten or more counts support this clonotype. The rearrangement joins TRBV29-1 to TRBJ2-7, with D possibly matching TRBD2 (5 bases). V shed 4 bases and J shed 7 bases, with 17 bases lying between them. This CDR3 is built from 13 residues. Germline V lookup: CDR1 SQVTM, CDR2 ANQGSEA. The CDR3 reads CSVVTAGIGEQYF. The CDR3 region has the DNA TGCAGCGTTGTTACGGCCGGGATCGGGGAGCAGTACTTC.

The J gene is TRBJ1-5, the V gene TRBV6-1, with TRBD1 matching over 8 bases. V gave up 8 bases and J gave up 5 bases; unmatched junction bases: 5. Germline V gene sequence: CDR1 MNHNS, CDR2 SASEGT. CDR3 size: 13 residues. The CDR3 loop reads CASGVTGDQPQHF. The CDR3 DNA sequence: TGTGCCAGCGGAGTGACAGGGGATCAGCCCCAGCATTTT.

The CDR3 sequence: CASSFILTEAFF. In nucleotides, the CDR3 is TGTGCCAGCAGCTTTATATTAACTGAAGCTTTCTTT. V and J are TRBV7-2 and TRBJ1-1; D gene ambiguous. The V end was cut by 3 bases, the J end by 5 bases, with 7 bases between. From germline, CDR1 is SGHTA and CDR2 FQGNSA. The CDR3 spans 12 residues.

This clonotype was recorded at least ten times. The J gene is TRBJ1-5, the V gene TRBV2; D unresolved. CDR1 is SNHLY, CDR2 FYNNEI, per germline. V shed 2 bases and J shed 7 bases, with 12 bases lying between them. The CDR3 has 14 amino acids. CDR3 coding DNA: TGTGCCAGCAGTGAATGGGGAGGTGGCCAGCCCCAGCATTTT. This codes for CASSEWGGGQPQHF.